This is a list of T cell receptor beta chains from one sample in a study of memory CD4+ T cells and cytomegalovirus serostatus. This table comes from immunoSEQ multiplex PCR, and its TCRdb copy is limited to in-frame clones, with some not included. The sample has about 26,000 clones; around 72% are singletons. The source material was memory CD4+ T cells from blood. Source of these receptors: an adult in good health and CMV-seronegative. The CDR3 runs from the conserved cysteine through the conserved F or W. The D gene is left open where the match is weak. Clone size appears in some rows only: once, few, many, or a class for an expanded clone.

D	size	J	V	length	DNA	CDR3
TRBD1	.	TRBJ1-2	TRBV5-4	15	TGTGCCAGCAGCGCACCGGGACAGCGTAGCTATGGCTACACCTTC	CASSAPGQRSYGYTF
.	.	TRBJ2-7	TRBV5-6	13	TGTGCCAGCAGCCGGAACGCGGGTTACGAGCAGTACTTC	CASSRNAGYEQYF
.	few	TRBJ1-2	TRBV5-4	13	TGTGCCAGCAGCTTGGACAGGGCGGCTGGCTACACCTTC	CASSLDRAAGYTF
.	.	TRBJ1-2	TRBV28	16	TGTGCCAGCAGCCCCGGTGGACCGGGCCGCCTCTATGGCTACACCTTC	CASSPGGPGRLYGYTF
.	.	TRBJ1-3	TRBV14	17	TGTGCCAGCAGCCTACTAACTGTGGCAGGGTCTGGAAACACCATATATTTT	CASSLLTVAGSGNTIYF
TRBD1	.	TRBJ1-5	TRBV6-6	14	TGTGCCAGCAGTTTCGGACAGGGCAATCAGCCCCAGCATTTT	CASSFGQGNQPQHF
.	.	TRBJ1-6	TRBV28	17	TGTGCCAGCAGTTTTGGGGGATCGAGCTCCTATAATTCACCCCTCCACTTT	CASSFGGSSSYNSPLHF
TRBD1	few	TRBJ2-5	TRBV18	14	TGTGCCAGCTCACTATACAGGGGCCAAGAGACCCAGTACTTC	CASSLYRGQETQYF
.	.	TRBJ2-3	TRBV18	13	TGTGCCAGCTCACCACCGGGGGCTTATACGCAGTATTTT	CASSPPGAYTQYF
.	.	TRBJ1-2	TRBV10-2	15	TGCGCCAGCAGTGAGTTCCTCGCCGGCAACTATGGCTACACCTTC	CASSEFLAGNYGYTF
TRBD1	.	TRBJ2-5	TRBV5-8	15	TGTGCCAGCAGCTTCTTGGGACAGGGGACCGAGACCCAGTACTTC	CASSFLGQGTETQYF
.	.	TRBJ1-1	TRBV9	14	TGTGCCAGCAGCGTCACAGCGGTGAACACTGAAGCTTTCTTT	CASSVTAVNTEAFF
TRBD1	.	TRBJ2-2	TRBV2	16	TGTGCCAGCAGTACACAGGGGGCGCGAGACACCGGGGAGCTGTTTTTT	CASSTQGARDTGELFF
.	.	TRBJ2-4	TRBV7-9	16	TGTGCCAGCAGCTTAGTAGCCAGCCCCTCGGAAGACATTCAGTACTTC	CASSLVASPSEDIQYF
.	.	TRBJ2-5	TRBV7-7	14	TGTGCTAGCAGCTTCCCAGGGGGGAGTGAGACCCAGTACTTC	CASSFPGGSETQYF
.	.	TRBJ1-1	TRBV9	15	TGTGCCAGCAGCCATGCTGACAGGAGTAACACTGAAGCTTTCTTT	CASSHADRSNTEAFF
TRBD1	.	TRBJ1-1	TRBV10-1	14	TGCGCCAGCAGTGTGGACAGGGGGCTAGCTGAAGCTTTCTTT	CASSVDRGLAEAFF
.	few	TRBJ1-6	TRBV6-6	14	TGTGCCAGCAGTTACAAGGGGGAGGATTCACCCCTCCACTTT	CASSYKGEDSPLHF
.	.	TRBJ1-6	TRBV19	13	TGTGCCAGTAGTATTGGGTTGGAGTCACCCCTCCACTTT	CASSIGLESPLHF
.	.	TRBJ1-1	TRBV11-3	13	TGTGCCAGCAGCCGGGGGGGGCGGACTGAAGCTTTCTTT	CASSRGGRTEAFF
.	.	TRBJ2-3	TRBV7-2	14	TGTGCCAGCAGCTTAGTGCCGGAGACAGATACGCAGTATTTT	CASSLVPETDTQYF